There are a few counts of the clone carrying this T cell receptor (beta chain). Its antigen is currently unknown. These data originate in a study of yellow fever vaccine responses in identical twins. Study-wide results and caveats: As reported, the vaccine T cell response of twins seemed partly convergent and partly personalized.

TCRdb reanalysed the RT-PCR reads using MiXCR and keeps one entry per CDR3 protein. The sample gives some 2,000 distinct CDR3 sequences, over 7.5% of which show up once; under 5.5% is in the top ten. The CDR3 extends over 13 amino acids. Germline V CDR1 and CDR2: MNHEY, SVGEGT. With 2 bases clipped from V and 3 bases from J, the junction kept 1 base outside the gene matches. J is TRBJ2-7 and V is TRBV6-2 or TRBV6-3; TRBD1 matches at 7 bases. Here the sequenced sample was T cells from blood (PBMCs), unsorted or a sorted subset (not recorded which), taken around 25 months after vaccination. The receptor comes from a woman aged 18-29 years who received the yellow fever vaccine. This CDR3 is CASSYGTDYEQYF. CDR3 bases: TGTGCCAGCAGTTACGGGACAGACTACGAGCAGTACTTC.